This TCR beta chain was obtained from a study of blood T cells in healthy people across ages. The authors ran a second PCR of about 6 to 12 cycles using a sample-barcoded 5' primer and a J-beta primer mix. Each TCR beta cDNA got a 12-nucleotide random molecular identifier. TCRdb called the 5' RACE reads again in MiXCR, with one record for every CDR3 protein. The table records approximately 900,000 distinct CDR3 sequences, under 35% of them present only once. Points from the study as a whole: Diversity of TCR beta correlated strongly with naive T cell percentage. There were more naive CD4+ cells and higher diversity in long-lived donors than in aged donors. Bulk PBMC profiling left naive and antigen-experienced comparisons inconclusive.

To note about this clonotype: What it binds is unknown.

V shed 0 bases and J shed 5 bases, with 16 bases lying between them. The length of the CDR3 is 15 residues. Germline-derived CDR1 and CDR2 are DFQATT and SNEGSKA (reference sequence). These data also formed part of another study, on T cells of mothers and their children.

The rearrangement uses TRBV20-1 and TRBJ2-5, with D possibly TRBD2 on 5 matching bases. Sequenced material: blood. The sequence came from a woman aged 40 to 50 in good health. The CDR3 nucleotides read TGCAGTGCTAGAGATCCTAACCCCGGGATGGAGACCCAGTACTTC. Translated, it gives CSARDPNPGMETQYF.